This T cell receptor beta chain was sequenced during a study of blood T cell repertoires in COVID-19. Study context: Sample material is recorded as cDNA or gDNA derived from T cells, B-cell-depleted T cells, or PBMCs.

CDR1 is SEHNR and CDR2 is FQNEAQ in the germline V gene (reference sequence). Trimming left V 1 base short and J 8 bases short, with 14 bases between. This CDR3 spans 14 amino acids. Assay used: immunoSEQ multiplex PCR; TCRdb lists only in-frame clones, some missing. In the table there are roughly 80,000 clones, 84% of which are singletons. The V gene is TRBV7-9, the J gene TRBJ1-2; TRBD1 might be the D (6 bases). The sample comprised peripheral blood. The origin of this receptor is a man aged 45-65 years with acute or convalescent COVID-19. The CDR3 region has the DNA TGTGCCAGCAGCTTAGGCGGACAGCCCAGGGGCTACACCTTC. Protein sequence: CASSLGGQPRGYTF.